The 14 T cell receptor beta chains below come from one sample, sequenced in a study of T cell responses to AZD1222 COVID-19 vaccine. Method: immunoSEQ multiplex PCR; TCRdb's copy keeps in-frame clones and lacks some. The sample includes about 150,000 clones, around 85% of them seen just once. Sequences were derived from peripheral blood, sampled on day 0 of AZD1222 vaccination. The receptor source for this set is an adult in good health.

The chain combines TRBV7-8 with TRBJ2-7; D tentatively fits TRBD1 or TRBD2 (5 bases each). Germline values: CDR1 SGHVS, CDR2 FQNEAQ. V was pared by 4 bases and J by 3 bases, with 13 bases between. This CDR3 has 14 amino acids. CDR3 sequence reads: CASSYRDDDYEQYF. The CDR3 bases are TGTGCCAGCAGCTACCGGGACGACGACTACGAGCAGTACTTC.

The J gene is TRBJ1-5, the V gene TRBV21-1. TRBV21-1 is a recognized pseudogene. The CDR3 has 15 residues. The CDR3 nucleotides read TGTGCCAGCAGCAAAGGGCGGGTGGGGGGTAAGCCCCAGCATTTT. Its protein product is CASSKGRVGGKPQHF.

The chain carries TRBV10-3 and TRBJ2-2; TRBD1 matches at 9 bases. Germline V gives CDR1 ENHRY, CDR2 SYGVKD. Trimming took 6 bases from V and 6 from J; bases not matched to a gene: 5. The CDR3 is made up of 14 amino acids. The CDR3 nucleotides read TGTGCCATCAGGGGACAGGGAAAAGCCGGGGAGCTGTTTTTT. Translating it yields CAIRGQGKAGELFF.

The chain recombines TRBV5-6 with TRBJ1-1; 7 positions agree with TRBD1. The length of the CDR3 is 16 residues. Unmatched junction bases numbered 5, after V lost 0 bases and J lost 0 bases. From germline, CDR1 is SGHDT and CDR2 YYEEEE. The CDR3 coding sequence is TGTGCCAGCAGCTTGGTGGGACAGTCCATGAACACTGAAGCTTTCTTT. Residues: CASSLVGQSMNTEAFF.

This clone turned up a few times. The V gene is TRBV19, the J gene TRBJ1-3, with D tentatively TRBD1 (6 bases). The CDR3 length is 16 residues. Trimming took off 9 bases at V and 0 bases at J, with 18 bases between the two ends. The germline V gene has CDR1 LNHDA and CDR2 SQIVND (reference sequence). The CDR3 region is CASYPGGTLSGNTIYF. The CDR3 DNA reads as TGTGCCAGCTACCCCGGTGGGACACTCTCTGGAAACACCATATATTTT. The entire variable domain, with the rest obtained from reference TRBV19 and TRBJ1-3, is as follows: DGGITQSPKYLFRKEGQNVTLSCEQNLNHDAMYWYRQDPGQGLRLIYYSQIVNDFQKGDIAEGYSVSREKKESFPLTVTSAQKNPTAFYLCASYPGGTLSGNTIYFGEGSWLTVV.

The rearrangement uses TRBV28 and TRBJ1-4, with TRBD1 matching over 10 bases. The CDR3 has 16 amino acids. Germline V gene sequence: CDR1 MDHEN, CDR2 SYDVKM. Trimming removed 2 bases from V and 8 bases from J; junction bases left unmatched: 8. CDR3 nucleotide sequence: TGTGCCAGCAGTTTAACCCCCGGGACAGGGGACGAAAAACTGTTTTTT. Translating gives CASSLTPGTGDEKLFF.

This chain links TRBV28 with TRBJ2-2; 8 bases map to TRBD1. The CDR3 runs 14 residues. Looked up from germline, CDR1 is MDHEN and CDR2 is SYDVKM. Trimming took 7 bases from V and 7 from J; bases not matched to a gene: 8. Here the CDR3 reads CASIAGGDGGELFF. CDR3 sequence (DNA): TGTGCCAGCATCGCAGGGGGCGATGGCGGGGAGCTGTTTTTT.

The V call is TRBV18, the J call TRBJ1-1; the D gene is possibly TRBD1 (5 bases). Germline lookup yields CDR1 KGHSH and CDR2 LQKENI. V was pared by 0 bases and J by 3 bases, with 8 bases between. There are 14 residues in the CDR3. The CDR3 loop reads CASSPPQGDTEAFF. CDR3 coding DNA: TGTGCCAGCTCACCACCTCAAGGGGACACTGAAGCTTTCTTT. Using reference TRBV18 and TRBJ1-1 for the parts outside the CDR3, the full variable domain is NAGVMQNPRHLVRRRGQEARLRCSPMKGHSHVYWYRQLPEEGLKFMVYLQKENIIDESGMPKERFSAEFPKEGPSILRIQQVVRGDSAAYFCASSPPQGDTEAFFGQGTRLTVV.

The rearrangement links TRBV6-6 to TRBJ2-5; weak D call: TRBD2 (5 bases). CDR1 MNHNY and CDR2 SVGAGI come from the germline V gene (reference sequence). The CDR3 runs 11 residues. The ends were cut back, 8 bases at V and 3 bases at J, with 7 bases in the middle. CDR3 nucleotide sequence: TGTGCCAGCCGGGGTGAAGAGACCCAGTACTTC. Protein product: CASRGEETQYF.

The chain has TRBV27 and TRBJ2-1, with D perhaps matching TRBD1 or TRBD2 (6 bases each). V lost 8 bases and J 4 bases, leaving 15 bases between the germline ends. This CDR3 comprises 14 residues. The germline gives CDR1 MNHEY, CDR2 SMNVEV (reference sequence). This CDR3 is CASLGGTQYNEQFF. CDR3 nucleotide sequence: TGTGCCAGCCTCGGGGGCACCCAATACAATGAGCAGTTCTTC.

The CDR3: CASSVPTVGEQFF. The CDR3 bases are TGTGCCAGCAGCGTACCGACAGTAGGCGAGCAGTTCTTC. V gene TRBV9 combines with J gene TRBJ2-1; D may be TRBD1 (5 bases). The germline gives CDR1 SGDLS, CDR2 YYNGEE. The CDR3 contains 13 residues. Trimming stripped 1 base from V and 10 bases from J, with 12 bases between.

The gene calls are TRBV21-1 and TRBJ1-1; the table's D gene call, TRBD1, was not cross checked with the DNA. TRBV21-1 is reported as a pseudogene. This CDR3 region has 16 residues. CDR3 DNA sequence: TGTGCCAGCAGCATACGTTCGGACAGGGCAAGCGCTGAAGCTTTCTTT. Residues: CASSIRSDRASAEAFF.

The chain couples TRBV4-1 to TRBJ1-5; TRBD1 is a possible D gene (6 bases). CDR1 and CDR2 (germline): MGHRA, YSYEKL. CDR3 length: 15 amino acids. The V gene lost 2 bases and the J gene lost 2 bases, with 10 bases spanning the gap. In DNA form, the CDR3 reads TGCGCCAGCAGCCAAAGTGAGGGGGGCAATCAGCCCCAGCATTTT. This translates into CASSQSEGGNQPQHF.

CDR3 sequence reads: CASSVVGGSQETQYF. CDR3 DNA sequence: TGTGCCAGCAGCGTAGTCGGCGGATCGCAAGAGACCCAGTACTTC. The chain carries TRBV9 and TRBJ2-5, with D uncertain. Germline V gene lookup returns CDR1 SGDLS and CDR2 YYNGEE. V lost 0 bases and J lost 2, with 11 bases in between. The CDR3 has 15 amino acids.